Below are 3 T cell receptor beta chains sequenced from a single sample in a study of metastatic and nonmetastatic thyroid tumors. Via MiXCR, TCRdb re-called the PCR reads. This table has tens of thousands of clones, roughly 12% appearing once. Until they underwent thyroid surgery, no patient had received any treatment. The sample taken for sequencing was blood. These receptors were collected from a female donor with papillary thyroid cancer or a benign thyroid nodule (not recorded which). Some clones in this sample may be carry-over from other donors' samples.

This chain connects TRBV3-1 to TRBJ2-7; TRBD2 agrees at 10 bases. J was trimmed by 4 bases and V by 5 bases; bases with no gene match: 8. CDR3 size: 15 residues. Germline V gene data show CDR1 as LGHDT and CDR2 as YNNKEL (reference sequence). CDR3 coding DNA: TGTGCCAGCAGCTTCTCTAGCGGGGGTCAGTACGAGCAGTACTTC. Encoded protein: CASSFSSGGQYEQYF.

At least ten counts were recorded for this clone. The rearrangement joins TRBV28 to TRBJ2-5, with 10 bases fitting TRBD1. Losses at the gene ends were 5 bases for V and 2 bases for J; bases not matched to a gene: 8. In germline, CDR1 is MDHEN, CDR2 SYDVKM. The CDR3 loop spans 16 amino acids. The CDR3 nucleotides are TGTGCCAGCAGTAGCTCGGGACAGGGGTTTCAAGAGACCCAGTACTTC. This gives the protein CASSSSGQGFQETQYF.

This clone was recorded at least ten times. V usage is TRBV12-3 or TRBV12-4 and J usage is TRBJ1-5, with D uncertain. Trimming took off 0 bases at V and 7 bases at J, with 10 bases between the two ends. There are 14 residues in the CDR3. Written as DNA, the CDR3 is TGTGCCAGCAGTTTAGCTAGGGATTTGCAGCCCCAGCATTTT. Encoded protein: CASSLARDLQPQHF.